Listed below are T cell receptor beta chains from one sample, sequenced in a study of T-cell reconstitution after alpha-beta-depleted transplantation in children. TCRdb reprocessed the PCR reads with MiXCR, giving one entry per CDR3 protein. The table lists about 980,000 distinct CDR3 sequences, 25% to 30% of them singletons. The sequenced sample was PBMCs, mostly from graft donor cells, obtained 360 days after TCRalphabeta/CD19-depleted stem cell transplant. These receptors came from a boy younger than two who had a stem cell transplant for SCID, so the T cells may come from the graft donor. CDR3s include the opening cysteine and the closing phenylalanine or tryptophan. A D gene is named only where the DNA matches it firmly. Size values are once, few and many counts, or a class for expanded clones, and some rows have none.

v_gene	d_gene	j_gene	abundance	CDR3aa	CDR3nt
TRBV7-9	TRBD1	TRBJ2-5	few	CASTMGTGVRETQYF	TGTGCCAGCACCATGGGGACAGGGGTTCGGGAGACCCAGTACTTC
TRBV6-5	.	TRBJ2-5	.	CASSWGVRSQETQYF	TGTGCCAGCAGTTGGGGCGTCCGGAGCCAAGAGACCCAGTACTTC
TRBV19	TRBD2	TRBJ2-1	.	CASRRGENEQFF	TGTGCCAGCCGGCGGGGGGAGAATGAGCAGTTCTTC
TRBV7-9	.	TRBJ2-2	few	CASSLARQGTGELFF	TGTGCCAGCAGCTTAGCGCGGCAGGGGACCGGGGAGCTGTTTTTT
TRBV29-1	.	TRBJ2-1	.	CSGLYNEQFF	TGCAGCGGTCTATACAATGAGCAGTTCTTC
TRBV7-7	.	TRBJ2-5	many	CASSLGVVTETQYF	TGTGCCAGCAGCTTAGGAGTAGTCACCGAGACCCAGTACTTC
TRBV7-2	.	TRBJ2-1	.	CASSLGNRERSQFF	TGTGCCAGCAGCTTGGGGAACAGGGAAAGAAGTCAGTTCTTC
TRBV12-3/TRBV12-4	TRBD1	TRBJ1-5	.	CASSLTGGWNQPQHF	TGTGCCAGCAGTCTGACAGGGGGATGGAATCAGCCCCAGCATTTT
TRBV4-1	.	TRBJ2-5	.	CASSPRPGVLETQYF	TGCGCCAGCAGCCCTCGCCCTGGCGTCTTGGAGACCCAGTACTTC
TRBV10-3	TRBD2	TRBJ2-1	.	CAISPGASGAGQFF	TGTGCCATCAGTCCGGGGGCTAGCGGGGCGGGGCAGTTCTTC
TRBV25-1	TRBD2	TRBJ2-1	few	CASIQPGTTGNEQFF	TGTGCCAGCATCCAGCCCGGGACTACCGGCAATGAGCAGTTCTTC
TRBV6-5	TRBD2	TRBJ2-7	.	CASSSPGLVTYEQYF	TGTGCCAGCAGTTCCCCGGGACTAGTAACCTACGAGCAGTACTTC
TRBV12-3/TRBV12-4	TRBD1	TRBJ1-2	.	CASSFGQGARSGYTF	TGTGCCAGCAGTTTTGGACAGGGGGCCAGGTCTGGCTACACCTTC
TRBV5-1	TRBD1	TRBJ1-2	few	CASSLRGRYGYTF	TGCGCCAGCAGCCTCAGGGGGCGCTATGGCTACACCTTC